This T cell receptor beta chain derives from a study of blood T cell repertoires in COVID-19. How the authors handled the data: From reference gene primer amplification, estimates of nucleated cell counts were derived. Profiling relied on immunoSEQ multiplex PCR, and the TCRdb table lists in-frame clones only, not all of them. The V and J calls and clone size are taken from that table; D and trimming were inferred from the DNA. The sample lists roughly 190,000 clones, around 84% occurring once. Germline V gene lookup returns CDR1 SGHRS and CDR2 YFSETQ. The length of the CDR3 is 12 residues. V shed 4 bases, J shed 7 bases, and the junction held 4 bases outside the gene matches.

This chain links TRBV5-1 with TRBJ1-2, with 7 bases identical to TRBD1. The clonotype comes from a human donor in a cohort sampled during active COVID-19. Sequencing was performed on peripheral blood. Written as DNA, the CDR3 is TGCGCCAGCAGCCTCCGGGACAGTGGCTACACCTTC. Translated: CASSLRDSGYTF.